Shown below are 23 T cell receptor beta chains from a single sample sequenced in a study of CD8+CD57+ T cells in acquired aplastic anemia. TCR beta VDJ and CDR3 were profiled, and genomic DNA was the template. TCRdb passed the reads through MiXCR, listing each CDR3 protein once. The table lists 200,000 to 250,000 distinct CDR3 sequences, over 60% of them singletons, with approximately 30% in the top ten. Sequencing input: sorted CD4+, CD8+, or CD8+CD57+ T cells (not recorded which) from PBMCs. The receptors were sampled from a human donor in good health.

A remark on this clonotype: One junction end does not reproduce the germline sequence, and a read error may be involved. The chain combines TRBV10-3 with TRBJ1-6; D possibly corresponds to TRBD1 (5 bases). Germline lookup yields CDR1 ENHRY and CDR2 SYGVKD. This CDR3 contains 13 residues. The CDR3 loop reads CAIGEEGNSPLHF. The CDR3 bases are TGTGCCATCGGTGAGGAGGGGAATTCACCCCTCCACTTT.

This clonotype was recorded many times. The chain uses TRBV4-1 and TRBJ2-1, with 7 bases lining up with TRBD2. The germline V gene encodes CDR1 MGHRA and CDR2 YSYEKL. CDR3 size: 14 residues. J was trimmed by 9 bases and V by 4 bases; bases with no gene match: 9. In DNA form, the CDR3 reads TGCGCCAGCAGCCCACGGGAGGAAGCTCTTGAGCAGTTCTTC. Translated, it gives CASSPREEALEQFF.

The CDR3, as DNA: TGCAGTGCTAGGGCACGGACTAGCGGGCGGAGGGGGACTGAGCAGTTCTTC. This codes for CSARARTSGRRGTEQFF. The rearrangement links TRBV20-1 to TRBJ2-1; 11 bases are a match to TRBD2. The CDR3 has 17 amino acids. V was clipped by 3 bases and J by 9 bases; unmatched bases: 16. CDR1 is DFQATT, CDR2 SNEGSKA, per germline (reference sequence).

The chain has TRBV7-2 and TRBJ1-2; possibly TRBD1 for D (5 bases). The CDR3 length is 12 residues. CDR1 is SGHTA, CDR2 FQGNSA, per germline. Trimming removed 7 bases at V and 7 bases at J, with 13 bases between. CDR3 sequence (DNA): TGTGCCAGCAAGGGGAGAGCAGCTGGCTACACCTTC. Its protein is CASKGRAAGYTF.

The rearrangement links TRBV29-1 to TRBJ2-7, with D tentatively TRBD2 (5 bases). Germline assignment: CDR1 SQVTM and CDR2 ANQGSEA. V dropped 6 bases and J dropped 2 bases, with 17 bases sitting between them. The length of the CDR3 is 14 residues. The CDR3 DNA reads as TGCAGCGTCGAAAAGCGGACTGGTGCCTACGAGCAGTACTTC. It encodes CSVEKRTGAYEQYF.

V and J are TRBV11-2 and TRBJ2-7; TRBD2 matches 7 bases. Trimming took 2 bases from V and 2 from J; bases not matched to a gene: 6. The CDR3 runs to 15 residues. Germline values: CDR1 SGHAT, CDR2 FQNNGV. In DNA form, the CDR3 reads TGTGCCAGCAGCTTAAGCCCTAGCGGTACCTACGAGCAGTACTTC. It yields the protein CASSLSPSGTYEQYF.

The rearrangement uses TRBV2 and TRBJ2-1, with D perhaps TRBD1 or TRBD2 (6 bases each). The germline V and J ends were trimmed by 7 bases and 7 bases, with 11 bases remaining between them. CDR1 is SNHLY and CDR2 is FYNNEI in the germline V gene. CDR3 size: 12 residues. For the CDR3, the DNA is TGTGCCAGCACAAGGGGGGTGAATGAGCAGTTCTTC. Translating it yields CASTRGVNEQFF.

V gene TRBV20-1 combines with J gene TRBJ2-7; 12 nucleotides match TRBD2. V trimming: 5 bases; J trimming: 4 bases; junction bases outside the gene matches: 6. The CDR3 spans 14 residues. Germline loops: CDR1 DFQATT, CDR2 SNEGSKA (reference sequence). The chain's CDR3 is CSAWTSGIGYEQYF. The DNA for the CDR3 is TGCAGTGCTTGGACTAGCGGGATTGGATACGAGCAGTACTTC.

There are many counts of this clonotype. The gene calls are TRBV4-2 and TRBJ2-3; tentative D call: TRBD1 (5 bases). There are 15 residues in the CDR3. Germline CDR1 is LGHNA and CDR2 is YNFKEQ. V lost 1 base to trimming and J lost 0 bases, with 8 bases between them. CDR3 in DNA: TGTGCCAGCAGCCAAGTAGACAGAAGCACAGATACGCAGTATTTT. Translating gives CASSQVDRSTDTQYF.

This clonotype has a handful of counts. Compared with germline, one end of the junction differs, possibly owing to a read error. The V call is TRBV29-1, the J call TRBJ2-7; weak D call: TRBD2 (5 bases). The CDR3 loop spans 12 amino acids. Germline V gives CDR1 SQVTM, CDR2 ANQGSEA. The CDR3 sequence is CGANVEGPERYF. The CDR3 coding sequence is TGCGGCGCCAACGTTGAGGGCCCCGAGCGGTACTTC.

The chain uses TRBV10-3 and TRBJ2-7, with D perhaps matching TRBD1 (6 bases). This CDR3 comprises 13 residues. Germline V gene lookup returns CDR1 ENHRY and CDR2 SYGVKD. Trimming pared 8 bases from V and 2 bases from J, leaving 13 bases between. CDR3 residues: CAIGGREPYEQYF. Here the CDR3 DNA reads TGTGCCATCGGGGGCAGGGAACCCTACGAGCAGTACTTC.

The rearrangement uses TRBV24-1 and TRBJ2-3; 12 bases line up with TRBD2. There are 16 residues in the CDR3. The V gene's germline CDR1 is KGHDR and CDR2 SFDVKD. The V segment lost 5 bases and the J segment 5 bases; nucleotides outside the gene matches: 7. CDR3 protein: CATSGLAGEFGDTQYF. Written as DNA, the CDR3 is TGTGCCACCAGTGGACTAGCGGGAGAGTTTGGAGATACGCAGTATTTT.

At least ten counts were recorded for this clonotype. The V and J genes are TRBV2 and TRBJ2-7; 7 positions agree with TRBD2. The CDR3 sequence is 14 residues long. V shed 6 bases and J 2 bases; nucleotides not matched to a gene: 7. Germline CDR1 SNHLY, CDR2 FYNNEI. The CDR3 region is CASSERGGAYEQYF. For the CDR3, the DNA is TGTGCCAGCAGCGAGAGGGGAGGGGCCTACGAGCAGTACTTC.

In its sample, this clonotype was seen many times. The CDR3 spells CASSLGGPSYEQYF. CDR3 coding DNA: TGCGCCAGCAGCCTGGGGGGGCCGTCTTACGAGCAGTACTTC. The V gene is TRBV4-1, the J gene TRBJ2-7, with D possibly being TRBD2 (7 bases). The CDR3 totals 14 residues. Trimming left V 4 bases short and J 4 bases short, with 14 bases between. From germline, CDR1 is MGHRA and CDR2 YSYEKL.

The rearrangement uses TRBV9 and TRBJ1-2; 8 nucleotides agree with TRBD1. Losses at the gene ends were 4 bases for V and 6 bases for J; bases not matched to a gene: 5. The CDR3 runs 13 residues. CDR1 and CDR2 (germline): SGDLS, YYNGEE. The DNA of the CDR3 is TGTGCCAGCAGCAAGACAGGGGATGATGGCTACACCTTC. Translating it yields CASSKTGDDGYTF.

As regards this clonotype: A much more abundant neighbour one base away suggests this may be a read error. This rearrangement joins TRBV9 to TRBJ2-1; D gene uncertain. The length of the CDR3 is 14 residues. Trimming pared 4 bases from V and 10 bases from J, leaving 18 bases between. Germline lookup yields CDR1 SGDLS and CDR2 YYNGEE. The CDR3 region has the DNA TGTGCCAGCAGCTTGCTGGAGAACTCCTACGAGCAGTTCTTC. It translates to CASSLLENSYEQFF.

The chain recombines TRBV24-1 with TRBJ1-6; TRBD1 matches at 10 bases. This CDR3 comprises 16 residues. Per germline, CDR1 KGHDR and CDR2 SFDVKD. J lost 9 bases, V lost 4 bases, and 8 bases had no gene match. The CDR3 coding sequence is TGTGCCACCAGTGACGCCAGACAGGGGGCACTTTCACCCCTCCACTTT. Translation gives CATSDARQGALSPLHF.

This clonotype turned up a few times. The V gene is TRBV7-3, the J gene TRBJ2-1, with D hard to call. V lost 2 bases and J 2 bases, leaving 10 bases between the germline ends. The CDR3 has 15 residues. The V gene's germline CDR1 is SGHTA and CDR2 FQGTGA. The CDR3 DNA reads as TGTGCCAGCAGCTTAGTGGCCGCAGCCTACAATGAGCAGTTCTTC. Encoded protein: CASSLVAAAYNEQFF.

At least ten counts were recorded for this clonotype. The J gene is TRBJ2-7, the V gene TRBV6-5, with D perhaps TRBD2 (6 bases). CDR1 is MNHEY and CDR2 is SVGAGI in the germline V gene. V was trimmed by 8 bases and J by 2 bases, leaving 16 bases between them. The CDR3 spans 14 residues. CDR3 nucleotides: TGTGCCAGCCGGTGGGACTCCGGAGCCTACGAGCAGTACTTC. Protein sequence: CASRWDSGAYEQYF.

This clonotype was counted at least ten times. This sequence joins TRBV19 and TRBJ2-1; TRBD2 matches at 7 bases. The CDR3 is made up of 15 amino acids. Germline V gives CDR1 LNHDA, CDR2 SQIVND (reference sequence). J lost 6 bases, V lost 3 bases, and 8 bases had no gene match. Here the CDR3 DNA reads TGTGCCAGTAGTATGAGCGGGACCCCCTTCAATGAGCAGTTCTTC. Translation gives CASSMSGTPFNEQFF.

Of note for this clonotype: One junction end does not reproduce the germline sequence, and a read error may be involved. The genes are TRBV12-3 or TRBV12-4 and TRBJ1-2; D not certain. The CDR3 is made up of 14 amino acids. The CDR3 spells CASSYSTPGDGYAF. The CDR3 DNA reads as TGTGCCAGCAGTTACTCGACCCCGGGCGATGGCTACGCCTTC.

V and J are TRBV20-1 and TRBJ1-2; D uncertain. The ends were cut back, 5 bases at V and 8 bases at J, with 15 bases in the middle. CDR1 is DFQATT, CDR2 SNEGSKA, per germline (reference sequence). The CDR3 has 12 amino acids. Here the CDR3 reads CSAYSAGLGYTF. CDR3 DNA: TGCAGTGCTTACTCGGCAGGCCTGGGCTACACCTTC.

This clonotype was found a few times. V is TRBV20-1 and J is TRBJ1-2, with 10 bases fitting TRBD1. CDR1 and CDR2 from the germline V gene are DFQATT and SNEGSKA (reference sequence). The V gene end was trimmed by 0 bases and the J gene end by 8 bases; junction bases not matched to a gene: 12. CDR3 length: 16 residues. The CDR3 DNA is TGCAGTGCTAGAGACCCCTCGCCGGACAGGGGGGCCGGCTACACCTTC. It translates to CSARDPSPDRGAGYTF.